These 10 T cell receptor beta chains were sequenced from one sample in a study of blood T cell repertoires in COVID-19 (dated by TCRdb to the early 2020s). Receptor amplification or capture employed the immunoSEQ multiplex PCR assay. Entries here come from immuneACCESS through TCRdb and include only in-frame sequences with V and J called. Some clones fail to appear in such tables; in the studies checked, an unresolved V gene covers under half of the shortfall, and the cause of the remainder is unknown. This sample holds about 350,000 clones; 88% were observed only once. Jointly, the top ten make up over 1% of the sample. Sequencing input: PBMCs or T cells enriched from blood (not recorded which). The source is a woman aged 25 to 39 who had been exposed to COVID-19.

This chain uses TRBV6-1 with TRBJ1-2; 9 bases align to TRBD1. Germline CDR1 and CDR2: MNHNS and SASEGT. The CDR3 contains 16 residues. Losses at the gene ends were 4 bases for V and 4 bases for J; bases not matched to a gene: 10. The CDR3 region is CASSAPSGTGFYGYTF. The DNA of the CDR3 is TGTGCCAGCAGTGCACCCTCAGGGACAGGGTTCTATGGCTACACCTTC.

This chain uses TRBV3-1 (or the pseudogene TRBV3-2) with TRBJ1-4; TRBD1 might be the D (6 bases). This CDR3 has 16 residues. Germline CDR1 is LGHDT and CDR2 is YNNKEL (reference sequence). Trimming left V 5 bases short and J 0 bases short, with 13 bases between. The CDR3 region is CASSTTGPATNEKLFF. In DNA, the CDR3 is TGTGCCAGCAGCACCACAGGGCCCGCAACTAATGAAAAACTGTTTTTT.

The V and J genes are TRBV30 and TRBJ1-3, with 9 bases that match TRBD1. V lost 3 bases to trimming and J lost 0 bases; unmatched junction nucleotides: 12. Germline V gene lookup returns CDR1 GTSNPN and CDR2 SVGIG (reference sequence). The CDR3 sequence is 18 residues long. In DNA, the CDR3 is TGTGCCTGGAGGAGGAGTACAGGGGGCCTCTACTCTGGAAACACCATATATTTT. This sequence encodes CAWRRSTGGLYSGNTIYF.

The V gene is TRBV12-5, the J gene TRBJ1-1; 11 bases align to TRBD1. Germline CDR1 and CDR2: LGHNT and FRNRAP. The length of the CDR3 is 17 residues. The J segment lost 9 bases and the V segment lost 6 bases, leaving 18 bases of the junction unmatched. The CDR3, as DNA: TGTGCTAGTGGCCAGAGTGGGACAGGGGGTTTTAGGGCAAAAGCTTTCTTT. This translates into CASGQSGTGGFRAKAFF. The entire variable domain, with the rest obtained from reference TRBV12-5 and TRBJ1-1, is as follows: DARVTQTPRHKVTEMGQEVTMRCQPILGHNTVFWYRQTMMQGLELLAYFRNRAPLDDSGMPKDRFSAEMPDATLATLKIQPSEPRDSAVYFCASGQSGTGGFRAKAFFGQGTRLTVV.

The chain has TRBV5-1 and TRBJ2-3, with TRBD2 matching 9 bases. Germline CDR1 reads SGHRS; CDR2 reads YFSETQ. This CDR3 is 17 amino acids long. V was pared by 0 bases and J by 1 base, with 6 bases of the junction left unmatched. The DNA for the CDR3 is TGCGCCAGCAGCTTGGCTTTTCTAGCGGGACGCACAGATACGCAGTATTTT. The encoded protein is CASSLAFLAGRTDTQYF.

The chain joins TRBV24-1 to TRBJ2-1, with TRBD2 as a possible D gene (6 bases). Germline V lookup: CDR1 KGHDR, CDR2 SFDVKD. Trimming took off 4 bases at V and 2 bases at J, with 14 bases between the two ends. The length of the CDR3 is 16 residues. CDR3 in DNA: TGTGCCACCAGTGAGTGGGGGGACTCAACCTACAATGAGCAGTTCTTC. Its translation is CATSEWGDSTYNEQFF.

The chain couples TRBV3-1 (or the pseudogene TRBV3-2) to TRBJ1-2; D is possibly TRBD1 (5 bases). The CDR3 has 16 amino acids. Trimming removed 4 bases at V and 2 bases at J, with 17 bases between. CDR1 and CDR2 (germline): LGHDT, YNNKEL (reference sequence). The CDR3 sequence: CASSLFDLGGNYGYTF. The CDR3 region has the DNA TGTGCCAGCAGCCTGTTCGACTTGGGGGGGAACTATGGCTACACCTTC.

The chain recombines TRBV19 with TRBJ1-1; the D is unclear. CDR1 is LNHDA, CDR2 SQIVND, per germline (reference sequence). This CDR3 spans 15 amino acids. V was pared by 3 bases and J by 0 bases, with 11 bases between. CDR3 protein: CASSIGEEVNTEAFF. CDR3 DNA sequence: TGTGCCAGTAGTATCGGGGAGGAGGTGAACACTGAAGCTTTCTTT.

This clone turned up a few times. The chain combines TRBV2 with TRBJ1-5, with 9 bases matching TRBD1. The CDR3 has 15 amino acids. Trimming took 5 bases from V and 3 from J; bases not matched to a gene: 5. The germline gives CDR1 SNHLY, CDR2 FYNNEI. CDR3 DNA: TGTGCCAGCAGTCACAGGGGGCTAATCAATCAGCCCCAGCATTTT. Translation: CASSHRGLINQPQHF.

This clone was counted only a few times. The rearrangement links TRBV1 to TRBJ1-1; the table names TRBD1, a call not compared with the DNA. TRBV1 is annotated as a pseudogene. The CDR3 has 15 amino acids. The CDR3 region is CTSSTHRDMNTEAFF. The DNA of the CDR3 is TGCACCAGCAGCACGCACCGGGACATGAACACTGAAGCTTTCTTT.